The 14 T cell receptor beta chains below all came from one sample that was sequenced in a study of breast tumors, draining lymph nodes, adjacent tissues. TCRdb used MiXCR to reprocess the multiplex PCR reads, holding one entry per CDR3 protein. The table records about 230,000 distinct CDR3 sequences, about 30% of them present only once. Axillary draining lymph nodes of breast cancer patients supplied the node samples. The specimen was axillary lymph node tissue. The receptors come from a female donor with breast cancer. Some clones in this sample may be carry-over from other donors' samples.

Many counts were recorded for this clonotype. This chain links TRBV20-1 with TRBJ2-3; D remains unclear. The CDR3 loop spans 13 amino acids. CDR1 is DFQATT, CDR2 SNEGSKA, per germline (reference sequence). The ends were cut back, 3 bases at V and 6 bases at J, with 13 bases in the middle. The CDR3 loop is CSASRVLVDTQYF. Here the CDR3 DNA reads TGCAGTGCTAGTAGGGTTTTGGTGGATACGCAGTATTTT.

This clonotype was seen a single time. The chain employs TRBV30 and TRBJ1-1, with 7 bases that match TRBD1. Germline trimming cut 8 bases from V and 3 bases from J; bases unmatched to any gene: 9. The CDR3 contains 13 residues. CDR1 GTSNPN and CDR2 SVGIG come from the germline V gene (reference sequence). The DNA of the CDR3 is TGTGCCGGTATTAAGGGGGCAGACACTGAAGCTTTCTTT. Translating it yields CAGIKGADTEAFF.

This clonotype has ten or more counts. CDR3 protein: CASSDGGGTYNEQFF. CDR3 bases: TGTGCCAGCAGCGACGGGGGGGGTACCTACAATGAGCAGTTCTTC. V is TRBV9 and J is TRBJ2-1, with 8 bases matching TRBD2. Germline V gives CDR1 SGDLS, CDR2 YYNGEE. The CDR3 covers 15 residues. V was pared by 3 bases and J by 2 bases, with 4 bases of the junction left unmatched.

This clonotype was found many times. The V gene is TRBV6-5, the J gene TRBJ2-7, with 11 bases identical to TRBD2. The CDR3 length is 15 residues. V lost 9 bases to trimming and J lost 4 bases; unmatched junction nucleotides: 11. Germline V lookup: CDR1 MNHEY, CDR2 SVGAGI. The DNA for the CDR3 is TGTGCCAGTTCGAGTAGCGGGAGGGCCATTTACGAGCAGTACTTC. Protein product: CASSSSGRAIYEQYF.

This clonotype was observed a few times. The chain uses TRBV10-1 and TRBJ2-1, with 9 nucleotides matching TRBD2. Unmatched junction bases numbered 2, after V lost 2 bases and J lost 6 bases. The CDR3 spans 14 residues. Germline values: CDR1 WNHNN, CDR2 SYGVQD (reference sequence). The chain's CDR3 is CASSEGTSFNEQFF. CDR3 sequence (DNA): TGCGCCAGCAGTGAGGGGACTAGCTTCAATGAGCAGTTCTTC.

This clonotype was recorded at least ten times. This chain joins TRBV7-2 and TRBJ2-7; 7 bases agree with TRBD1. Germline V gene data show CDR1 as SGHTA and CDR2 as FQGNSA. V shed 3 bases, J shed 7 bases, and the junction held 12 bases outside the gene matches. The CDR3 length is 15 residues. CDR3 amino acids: CASSFRRGGAGEQYF. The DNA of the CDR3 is TGTGCCAGCAGCTTTCGAAGAGGGGGCGCAGGGGAGCAGTACTTC.

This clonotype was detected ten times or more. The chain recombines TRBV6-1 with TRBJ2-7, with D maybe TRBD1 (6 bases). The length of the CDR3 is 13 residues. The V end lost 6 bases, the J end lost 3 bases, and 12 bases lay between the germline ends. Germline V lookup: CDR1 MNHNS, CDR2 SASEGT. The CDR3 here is CASRGRGFYEQYF. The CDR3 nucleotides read TGTGCCAGCAGGGGCAGGGGATTCTACGAGCAGTACTTC.

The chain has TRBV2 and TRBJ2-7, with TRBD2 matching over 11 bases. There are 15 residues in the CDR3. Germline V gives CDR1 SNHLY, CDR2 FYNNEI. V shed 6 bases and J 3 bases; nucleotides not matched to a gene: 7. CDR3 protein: CASSPSSGRDYEQYF. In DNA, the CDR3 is TGTGCCAGCAGCCCTAGTAGCGGGAGGGACTACGAGCAGTACTTC.

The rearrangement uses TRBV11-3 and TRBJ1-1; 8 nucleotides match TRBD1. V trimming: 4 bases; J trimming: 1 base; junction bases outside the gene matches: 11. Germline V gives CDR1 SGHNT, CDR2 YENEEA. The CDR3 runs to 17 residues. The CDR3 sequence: CASSSGGNGQWNTEAFF. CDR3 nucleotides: TGTGCCAGCAGCTCAGGGGGCAACGGACAGTGGAACACTGAAGCTTTCTTT.

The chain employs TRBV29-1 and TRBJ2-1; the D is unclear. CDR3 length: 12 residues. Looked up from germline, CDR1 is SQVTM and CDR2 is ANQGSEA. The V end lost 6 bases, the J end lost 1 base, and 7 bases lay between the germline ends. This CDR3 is CSVVGSYNEQFF. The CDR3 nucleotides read TGCAGCGTAGTAGGGTCCTACAATGAGCAGTTCTTC.

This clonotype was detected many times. This CDR3 reads CSAGQGARETQYF. The DNA of the CDR3 is TGCAGTGCTGGACAGGGGGCGCGAGAGACCCAGTACTTC. The rearrangement links TRBV20-1 to TRBJ2-5; 11 nucleotides align to TRBD1. Unmatched junction bases numbered 3, after V lost 5 bases and J lost 4 bases. Germline V gene sequence: CDR1 DFQATT, CDR2 SNEGSKA (reference sequence). The CDR3 has 13 residues.

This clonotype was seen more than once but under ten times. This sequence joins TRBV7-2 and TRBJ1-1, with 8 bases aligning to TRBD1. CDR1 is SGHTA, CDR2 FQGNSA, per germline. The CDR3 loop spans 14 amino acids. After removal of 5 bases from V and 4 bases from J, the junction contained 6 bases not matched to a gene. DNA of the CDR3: TGTGCCAGCAGCCTCGGACAGGGAATCACTGAAGCTTTCTTT. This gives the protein CASSLGQGITEAFF.

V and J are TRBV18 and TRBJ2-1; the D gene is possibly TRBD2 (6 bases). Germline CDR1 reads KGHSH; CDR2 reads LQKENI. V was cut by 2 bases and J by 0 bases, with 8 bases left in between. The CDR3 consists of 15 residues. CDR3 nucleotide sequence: TGTGCCAGCTCACCAGGACTACGCTCCTACAATGAGCAGTTCTTC. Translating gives CASSPGLRSYNEQFF.

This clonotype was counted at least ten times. The CDR3 coding sequence is TGCAGTGCTAGAGGTCCAGCAATGAACACTGAAGCTTTCTTT. Protein: CSARGPAMNTEAFF. The rearrangement links TRBV20-1 to TRBJ1-1; D is undetermined. CDR3 length equals 14 residues. Germline values: CDR1 DFQATT, CDR2 SNEGSKA (reference sequence). V gave up 1 base and J gave up 0 bases, with 9 bases separating them.